This is a list of T cell receptor beta chains from one sample in a study of response to subunit inactivated influenza vaccine. TCRdb reanalysed the RT-PCR reads using MiXCR and keeps one entry per CDR3 protein. Of roughly 520,000 distinct CDR3 sequences listed, 25% are singletons. Sequenced here: CD4+ T cells sorted from PBMCs, sampled more than 4 days after vaccination. Receptor source: a man aged 45 to 65 who received an inactivated influenza vaccine. Both conserved end residues are part of each CDR3. Fields, in order: CDR3 protein, CDR3 DNA, D gene, clone size, V gene, J gene. A D gene is named only where the DNA matches it firmly. Only some rows state a clone size, as once, few, many or a class for expanded clones.

cdr3_aa: CASTQSRPGELFF
cdr3_nt: TGTGCCAGCACTCAATCCCGGCCCGGCGAGCTGTTTTTT
d_call: NA
clone_size: many
v_call: TRBV12-3/TRBV12-4
j_call: TRBJ2-2

cdr3_aa: CSARGQQNSPLHF
cdr3_nt: TGCAGTGCTAGGGGTCAACAGAATTCACCCCTCCACTTT
d_call: NA
clone_size: NA
v_call: TRBV20-1
j_call: TRBJ1-6

cdr3_aa: CASSWGLAGGANEQFF
cdr3_nt: TGTGCCAGCAGTTGGGGACTAGCGGGAGGGGCAAATGAGCAGTTCTTC
d_call: TRBD2
clone_size: NA
v_call: TRBV7-9
j_call: TRBJ2-1

cdr3_aa: CSVDGTGAGEQYF
cdr3_nt: TGCAGCGTTGACGGGACAGGGGCCGGGGAGCAGTACTTC
d_call: TRBD1
clone_size: few
v_call: TRBV29-1
j_call: TRBJ2-7

cdr3_aa: CASSPSVGANYGYTF
cdr3_nt: TGTGCCAGCAGCCCAAGCGTGGGGGCAAACTATGGCTACACCTTC
d_call: NA
clone_size: NA
v_call: TRBV7-3
j_call: TRBJ1-2

cdr3_aa: CSARDLGGAGANVLTF
cdr3_nt: TGCAGTGCTAGAGATCTCGGGGGGGCTGGGGCCAACGTCCTGACTTTC
d_call: TRBD2
clone_size: NA
v_call: TRBV20-1
j_call: TRBJ2-6

cdr3_aa: CASSGGKSTDTQYF
cdr3_nt: TGTGCCAGCAGTGGCGGGAAGAGCACAGATACGCAGTATTTT
d_call: NA
clone_size: NA
v_call: TRBV6-1
j_call: TRBJ2-3

cdr3_aa: CASRWGQGANQPQHF
cdr3_nt: TGTGCCAGCAGGTGGGGACAGGGGGCAAATCAGCCCCAGCATTTT
d_call: TRBD1
clone_size: few
v_call: TRBV6-2/TRBV6-3
j_call: TRBJ1-5

cdr3_aa: CASSYARMTDTQYF
cdr3_nt: TGTGCCAGCAGTTACGCTAGGATGACAGATACGCAGTATTTT
d_call: NA
clone_size: NA
v_call: TRBV6-5
j_call: TRBJ2-3

cdr3_aa: CASSLALISYNEQFF
cdr3_nt: TGTGCCAGCAGCTTAGCGCTGATTTCCTACAATGAGCAGTTCTTC
d_call: NA
clone_size: few
v_call: TRBV7-8
j_call: TRBJ2-1

cdr3_aa: CASTRGLSEKLFF
cdr3_nt: TGTGCCAGCACTAGGGGGCTGAGTGAAAAACTGTTTTTT
d_call: TRBD1
clone_size: NA
v_call: TRBV11-2
j_call: TRBJ1-4

cdr3_aa: CSAGGATGELFF
cdr3_nt: TGCAGCGCTGGAGGGGCCACCGGGGAGCTGTTTTTT
d_call: NA
clone_size: few
v_call: TRBV29-1
j_call: TRBJ2-2

cdr3_aa: CASSTGSNGYTF
cdr3_nt: TGTGCCAGCAGCACAGGGTCCAATGGCTACACCTTC
d_call: NA
clone_size: few
v_call: TRBV28
j_call: TRBJ1-2

cdr3_aa: CASRGDTAGELFF
cdr3_nt: TGTGCCAGCAGGGGGGACACCGCCGGAGAACTGTTTTTT
d_call: NA
clone_size: few
v_call: TRBV6-1
j_call: TRBJ1-4

cdr3_aa: CASSLVLDRTRSETQYF
cdr3_nt: TGCGCCAGCAGCTTGGTTCTTGACAGAACGAGGTCAGAGACCCAGTACTTC
d_call: NA
clone_size: NA
v_call: TRBV5-1
j_call: TRBJ2-5

cdr3_aa: CSVDLGGYTF
cdr3_nt: TGCAGCGTTGACTTGGGTGGCTACACCTTC
d_call: NA
clone_size: NA
v_call: TRBV29-1
j_call: TRBJ1-2

cdr3_aa: CSANTPSIRRSYQETQYF
cdr3_nt: TGCAGTGCAAACACCCCCTCGATTCGGCGGTCGTACCAAGAGACCCAGTACTTC
d_call: NA
clone_size: NA
v_call: TRBV20-1
j_call: TRBJ2-5

cdr3_aa: CASSTWGVDYNEQFF
cdr3_nt: TGTGCCAGCAGCACATGGGGAGTGGATTACAATGAGCAGTTCTTC
d_call: NA
clone_size: NA
v_call: TRBV7-9
j_call: TRBJ2-1